The entry that follows covers one T cell receptor beta chain sequence. Its specificity is not known. This sample stems from a study of shared clonotypes between healthy human individuals. Overall study: Researchers drew samples from a couple of women and a few men aged 18 to 49.

The naive CD8 fraction comprised CD45RO-negative cells positively selected for CCR7 and excluded terminally differentiated effector memory CD45RA+ cells. Notes on the study in general: Sequencing depth was predicted to influence how clonotypes are shared among donors. Generally, naive subsets (rather than memory subsets) showed larger estimated richness.

The germline V gene encodes CDR1 SGHTA and CDR2 FQGTGA. The CDR3 loop spans 15 amino acids. After removal of 5 bases from V and 7 bases from J, the junction contained 10 bases not matched to a gene. Produced via immunoSEQ multiplex PCR; TCRdb's table is partial and in-frame only. The data show around 1.9 million clones, with just under 95% seen just once and 1.5% to 2% held by the top ten. This clonotype was sampled from a man aged 18 to 30 in good health. Some clones in this sample may be carry-over from other donors' samples. Input material: naive CD8+ T cells from PBMCs. The genes are TRBV7-3 and TRBJ1-4; 7 bases are shared with TRBD1. The CDR3 nucleotides are TGTGCCAGCAGCCTACAGGGGAATGCGGGTGAAAAACTGTTTTTT. This codes for CASSLQGNAGEKLFF.